Presented here are 29 T cell receptor beta chains from one specimen sequenced in a study of OX40 agonist ivuxolimab in advanced cancers. The method was immunoSEQ multiplex PCR; TCRdb's version includes in-frame clones alone and lacks a portion of them. The table has about 24,000 clones, over 70% seen once. Specimen: CD4+ or CD8+ T cells sorted from blood, collected in a trial of the OX40 agonist ivuxolimab. Source of these receptors: an adult with an advanced solid tumor such as melanoma, head and neck, liver or kidney cancer.

The chain is built from TRBV5-1 and TRBJ2-2; the D gene is possibly TRBD1 (5 bases). V lost 4 bases and J 10 bases, leaving 8 bases between the germline ends. This CDR3 has 11 residues. CDR1 and CDR2 (germline): SGHRS, YFSETQ. The CDR3 here is CASSLTAELFF. DNA for the CDR3: TGCGCCAGCAGCCTGACAGCGGAGCTGTTTTTT.

The V call is TRBV6-5, the J call TRBJ2-1; perhaps TRBD1 as D (6 bases). V lost 1 base and J 0 bases, leaving 10 bases between the germline ends. This CDR3 comprises 16 residues. Germline loops: CDR1 MNHEY, CDR2 SVGAGI. The CDR3: CASSYWGLSSYNEQFF. The DNA for the CDR3 is TGTGCCAGCAGTTACTGGGGGCTGAGCTCCTACAATGAGCAGTTCTTC.

This clone appeared a single time. The genes are TRBV7-9 and TRBJ2-4; TRBD2 aligns across 7 bases. With V trimmed by 5 bases and J by 1 base, 8 bases remained unmatched. Germline V CDR1 and CDR2: SEHNR, FQNEAQ (reference sequence). This CDR3 has 16 residues. CDR3 sequence (DNA): TGTGCCAGCAGCCCCCGGGAGGCGGGGGCCAAAAACATTCAGTACTTC. This codes for CASSPREAGAKNIQYF. The whole variable domain, remainder taken from reference TRBV7-9 and TRBJ2-4, is DTGVSQNPRHKITKRGQNVTFRCDPISEHNRLYWYRQTLGQGPEFLTYFQNEAQLEKSRLLSDRFSAERPKGSFSTLEIQRTEQGDSAMYLCASSPREAGAKNIQYFGAGTRLSVL.

The chain joins TRBV20-1 to TRBJ2-2, with a tentative D call TRBD2 (6 bases). The germline gives CDR1 DFQATT, CDR2 SNEGSKA (reference sequence). V gave up 3 bases and J gave up 7 bases, with 6 bases separating them. The CDR3 length is 11 residues. CDR3 DNA: TGCAGTGCTAGGGAGGGCGGGGAGCTGTTTTTT. Translated, it gives CSAREGGELFF.

This chain connects TRBV30 to TRBJ2-5, with TRBD2 matching 12 bases. The germline V gene encodes CDR1 GTSNPN and CDR2 SVGIG (reference sequence). This CDR3 contains 18 residues. The junction had 9 bases not matched to a gene; V was cut back by 0 bases and J by 1 base. The CDR3 nucleotides are TGTGCCTGGAGTGTGGGAATGGGACTAGCGGGTACCCAAGAGACCCAGTACTTC. Translation: CAWSVGMGLAGTQETQYF.

The chain employs TRBV15 and TRBJ1-4; D call uncertain. The CDR3 contains 15 residues. V gave up 0 bases and J gave up 2 bases, with 7 bases separating them. The V gene's germline CDR1 is LNHNV and CDR2 YYDKDF (reference sequence). The CDR3, as DNA: TGTGCCACCAGCAGAGATGTCGGGACTAATGAAAAACTGTTTTTT. Protein: CATSRDVGTNEKLFF.

The V and J genes are TRBV5-4 and TRBJ2-7, with a weak D call TRBD1 (6 bases). The length of the CDR3 is 14 residues. The V gene lost 2 bases and the J gene lost 2 bases, with 11 bases spanning the gap. Germline V CDR1 and CDR2: SGHNT, YYREEE (reference sequence). For the CDR3, the DNA is TGTGCCAGCAGCTTAGGGACAACCGCCTACGAGCAGTACTTC. The encoded protein is CASSLGTTAYEQYF.

The table lists this clone with a few counts. The chain joins TRBV29-1 to TRBJ1-2; D is unresolved. V was trimmed by 3 bases and J by 0 bases, leaving 14 bases between them. The CDR3 covers 15 residues. Germline CDR1 SQVTM, CDR2 ANQGSEA. CDR3 bases: TGCAGCGTTGATGTAATGGCACCAACTAACTATGGCTACACCTTC. Amino acids: CSVDVMAPTNYGYTF. Based on the CDR3 plus reference TRBV29-1 and TRBJ1-2, the full variable domain is SAVISQKPSRDICQRGTSLTIQCQVDSQVTMMFWYRQQPGQSLTLIATANQGSEATYESGFVIDKFPISRPNLTFSTLTVSNMSPEDSSIYLCSVDVMAPTNYGYTFGSGTRLTVV.

This clone was found a few times. The chain uses TRBV5-1 and TRBJ1-2, with a possible D match to TRBD1 (6 bases). V was cut by 9 bases and J by 3 bases, with 12 bases left in between. CDR3 length: 12 amino acids. CDR1 is SGHRS and CDR2 is YFSETQ in the germline V gene. The CDR3 reads CATEGEDYGYTF. CDR3 coding DNA: TGCGCCACCGAGGGGGAGGACTATGGCTACACCTTC.

V gene TRBV29-1 combines with J gene TRBJ2-7; the D is unclear. The CDR3 is made up of 12 amino acids. The germline V and J ends were trimmed by 0 bases and 3 bases, with 6 bases remaining between them. Germline V CDR1 and CDR2: SQVTM, ANQGSEA. CDR3 region: CSVEEVDYEQYF. CDR3 nucleotides: TGCAGCGTTGAAGAGGTGGACTACGAGCAGTACTTC.

V is TRBV19 and J is TRBJ2-4; D is ambiguous. Between the trimmed V and J ends, which lost 7 bases and 2 bases, there was a span of 9 bases. This CDR3 comprises 13 residues. Per the germline V gene, CDR1 is LNHDA and CDR2 is SQIVND (reference sequence). CDR3 nucleotides: TGTGCCAGTATCGGCAGCTCCAAAAACATTCAGTACTTC. Translated, it gives CASIGSSKNIQYF.

The chain links TRBV5-1 to TRBJ1-1; possibly TRBD1 for D (6 bases). This CDR3 spans 15 amino acids. V dropped 6 bases and J dropped 4 bases, with 19 bases sitting between them. Germline V gene sequence: CDR1 SGHRS, CDR2 YFSETQ. The CDR3 protein is CASIVGGGLGTEAFF. The CDR3 nucleotides read TGCGCCAGCATAGTTGGCGGGGGGCTGGGCACTGAAGCTTTCTTT.

This clone was recorded once. This rearrangement joins TRBV5-5 to TRBJ1-2, with D hard to call. Trimming pared 0 bases from V and 8 bases from J, leaving 11 bases between. CDR1 and CDR2 from the germline V gene are SGHKS and YYEKEE (reference sequence). The CDR3 sequence is 13 residues long. The DNA of the CDR3 is TGTGCCAGCAGCTTGGATCTGGATCGGGGCTACACCTTC. It encodes CASSLDLDRGYTF.

The chain joins TRBV29-1 to TRBJ2-3; D might be TRBD1 (5 bases). CDR3 length equals 14 residues. CDR1 and CDR2 from the germline V gene are SQVTM and ANQGSEA. V was shortened by 4 bases and J by 1 base, with 12 bases between the two germline ends. The CDR3 spells CSVGGVEGTDTQYF. The CDR3 region has the DNA TGCAGCGTTGGGGGCGTCGAGGGCACAGATACGCAGTATTTT.

This clone turned up a few times. V usage is TRBV25-1 and J usage is TRBJ1-6, with D unclear. Germline V gene data show CDR1 as MGHDK and CDR2 as SYGVNS. This CDR3 has 12 amino acids. V lost 11 bases to trimming and J lost 5 bases, with 10 bases between them. This CDR3 is CACHENNSPLHF. Written as DNA, the CDR3 is TGTGCCTGCCACGAAAATAATTCACCCCTCCACTTT. Based on the CDR3 plus reference TRBV25-1 and TRBJ1-6, the full variable domain is EADIYQTPRYLVIGTGKKITLECSQTMGHDKMYWYQQDPGMELHLIHYSYGVNSTEKGDLSSESTVSRIRTEHFPLTLESARPSHTSQYLCACHENNSPLHFGNGTRLTVT.

The rearrangement uses TRBV12-5 and TRBJ2-2; 13 bases match TRBD2. The CDR3 runs to 16 residues. Germline CDR1 LGHNT, CDR2 FRNRAP. The V and J ends lost 4 bases and 5 bases, in that order; junction bases with no gene match: 4. CDR3 DNA: TGTGCTAGTGGTTCGCGACTAGCGGGGGGAACCGGGGAGCTGTTTTTT. Residues: CASGSRLAGGTGELFF. Using reference TRBV12-5 and TRBJ2-2 for the parts outside the CDR3, the full variable domain is DARVTQTPRHKVTEMGQEVTMRCQPILGHNTVFWYRQTMMQGLELLAYFRNRAPLDDSGMPKDRFSAEMPDATLATLKIQPSEPRDSAVYFCASGSRLAGGTGELFFGEGSRLTVL.

The rearrangement links TRBV10-3 to TRBJ2-7; 7 bases are shared with TRBD1. V lost 0 bases to trimming and J lost 6 bases; unmatched junction nucleotides: 8. Germline V gene lookup returns CDR1 ENHRY and CDR2 SYGVKD. The CDR3 sequence is 15 residues long. The CDR3 nucleotides are TGTGCCATCAGTGAGTCGGGACAGCCTAACTCCGAGCAGTACTTC. It codes for CAISESGQPNSEQYF.

The chain carries TRBV7-9 and TRBJ2-5; no definite D call. Germline CDR1 reads SEHNR; CDR2 reads FQNEAQ (reference sequence). Trimming took 5 bases from V and 2 from J, leaving 12 bases between them. This CDR3 is 14 amino acids long. The CDR3: CASSQIEQQETQYF. CDR3 DNA sequence: TGTGCCAGCAGCCAAATAGAGCAGCAAGAGACCCAGTACTTC.

This clone appeared a few times. The rearrangement joins TRBV6-5 to TRBJ2-1, with TRBD2 matching over 7 bases. Germline V gives CDR1 MNHEY, CDR2 SVGAGI. After removal of 2 bases from V and 12 bases from J, the junction contained 7 bases not matched to a gene. The CDR3 covers 13 residues. In DNA form, the CDR3 reads TGTGCCAGCAGTTACCTCACTCAGCGGGGGCAGTTCTTC. This translates into CASSYLTQRGQFF.

In this sample, this clone turned up once. CDR3 coding DNA: TGTGCCAGTAATGAGGAATTGAACACTGAAGCTTTCTTT. Its translation: CASNEELNTEAFF. The V gene is TRBV19, the J gene TRBJ1-1, with unresolved D. CDR3 length equals 13 residues. The V and J ends lost 7 bases and 0 bases respectively, with 9 bases between them. Germline loops: CDR1 LNHDA, CDR2 SQIVND (reference sequence).

The chain links TRBV5-1 to TRBJ2-3, with TRBD2 matching 10 bases. V lost 6 bases and J lost 1; bases outside the gene matches: 20. Germline V gene lookup returns CDR1 SGHRS and CDR2 YFSETQ. The CDR3 runs to 20 residues. CDR3 bases: TGCGCCAGCACCCGAGAAGGACTAGCGGCTTTAAACCTTGGCACAGATACGCAGTATTTT. It yields the protein CASTREGLAALNLGTDTQYF.

This clone appeared a single time. The V and J genes are TRBV19 and TRBJ2-2, with 9 bases identical to TRBD1. The germline V gene has CDR1 LNHDA and CDR2 SQIVND (reference sequence). The CDR3 has 15 amino acids. The V and J ends lost 7 bases and 2 bases, in that order; junction bases with no gene match: 5. Here the CDR3 reads CASTGGQGNTGELFF. As DNA, the CDR3 is TGTGCCAGTACGGGGGGACAGGGAAACACCGGGGAGCTGTTTTTT. The entire variable domain, with the rest obtained from reference TRBV19 and TRBJ2-2, is as follows: DGGITQSPKYLFRKEGQNVTLSCEQNLNHDAMYWYRQDPGQGLRLIYYSQIVNDFQKGDIAEGYSVSREKKESFPLTVTSAQKNPTAFYLCASTGGQGNTGELFFGEGSRLTVL.

For the CDR3, the DNA is TGCGCCAGCAGCCAAGGTGGCGGGAACACTGAAGCTTTCTTT. Amino acids: CASSQGGGNTEAFF. The chain joins TRBV4-1 to TRBJ1-1; no clear D gene. There are 14 residues in the CDR3. Per germline, CDR1 MGHRA and CDR2 YSYEKL. Trimming stripped 1 base from V and 1 base from J, with 7 bases between.

The rearrangement joins TRBV19 to TRBJ2-1; D assignment may be TRBD1 or TRBD2 (5 bases each). Germline lookup yields CDR1 LNHDA and CDR2 SQIVND (reference sequence). Trimming left V 1 base short and J 7 bases short, with 5 bases between. CDR3 size: 12 residues. DNA for the CDR3: TGTGCCAGTAGTATAGGGGGGAATGAGCAGTTCTTC. Translating it yields CASSIGGNEQFF. Looking up the rest from reference TRBV19 and TRBJ2-1 gives the full variable domain: DGGITQSPKYLFRKEGQNVTLSCEQNLNHDAMYWYRQDPGQGLRLIYYSQIVNDFQKGDIAEGYSVSREKKESFPLTVTSAQKNPTAFYLCASSIGGNEQFFGPGTRLTVL.

The chain is built from TRBV19 and TRBJ1-3; TRBD1 matches 9 bases. CDR3 size: 15 residues. Germline V CDR1 and CDR2: LNHDA, SQIVND (reference sequence). V lost 5 bases and J lost 4; bases outside the gene matches: 6. CDR3 sequence: CASSLRQGEGNTIYF. The CDR3 DNA reads TGTGCCAGTAGTTTACGACAGGGGGAAGGAAACACCATATATTTT. Drawing the rest from reference TRBV19 and TRBJ1-3, the complete variable domain is DGGITQSPKYLFRKEGQNVTLSCEQNLNHDAMYWYRQDPGQGLRLIYYSQIVNDFQKGDIAEGYSVSREKKESFPLTVTSAQKNPTAFYLCASSLRQGEGNTIYFGEGSWLTVV.

The chain has TRBV7-4 and TRBJ1-5, with no clear D. The CDR3 extends over 16 amino acids. Germline CDR1 and CDR2: SGHVT and SQSDAQ. The V and J ends lost 8 bases and 3 bases respectively, with 20 bases between them. The CDR3 nucleotides are TGTGCCAGCCGAGGCGAAGGGAGTTGGGTCAATCAGCCCCAGCATTTT. Amino acids: CASRGEGSWVNQPQHF.

There are a few counts of this clone. V and J are TRBV6-5 and TRBJ2-7; 8 positions match TRBD1. V lost 2 bases and J lost 3; bases outside the gene matches: 3. The CDR3 spans 14 residues. CDR1 MNHEY and CDR2 SVGAGI come from the germline V gene. The DNA for the CDR3 is TGTGCCAGCAGTTACGGACAGGGCGGCTACGAGCAGTACTTC. Translating gives CASSYGQGGYEQYF.

The chain has TRBV2 and TRBJ2-7; D gene unclear. The CDR3 sequence is 14 residues long. In germline, CDR1 is SNHLY, CDR2 FYNNEI. V gave up 5 bases and J gave up 0 bases, with 11 bases separating them. This CDR3 is CASSPHFSSYEQYF. The CDR3, as DNA: TGTGCCAGCAGTCCCCACTTTAGCTCCTACGAGCAGTACTTC.

The chain carries TRBV20-1 and TRBJ1-2; 7 bases are a match to TRBD1. The CDR3 length is 11 residues. The germline V gene encodes CDR1 DFQATT and CDR2 SNEGSKA (reference sequence). V shed 5 bases and J 9 bases; nucleotides not matched to a gene: 6. CDR3 DNA: TGCAGTGCTCCGACAGGGAAGAGCTACACCTTC. Its protein is CSAPTGKSYTF.